The rows below give T cell receptor beta chains drawn from one sample of a study of T cell responses to AZD1222 COVID-19 vaccine. Sequencing was performed with immunoSEQ multiplex PCR; in TCRdb, only in-frame clones are kept and a portion is missing. The data hold more than 95,000 clones, with 70% to 90% observed a single time. Sample: peripheral blood, taken on day 0 of MenACWY control vaccination. The receptors here all came from an adult in good health. CDR3s leave out the opening cysteine and the closing phenylalanine or tryptophan.

>TRBV6-2/TRBV6-3
ASSARGRDFEKLF
>TRBV7-2
ASSLGTQGADEKLF
>TRBV7-9
ASSLAAGGNTEAF
>TRBV28
ASTTGGWDYGYT
>TRBV4-2
ASSQDGGQPQH
>TRBV28
ASSPGLAGGLAKNIQY
>TRBV29-1
STQGWGAQVRTDTQY
>TRBV3-1/TRBV3-2
ASSQKRTAHNEQF
>TRBV5-1
ASSLGRNTEAF
>TRBV9
ASSVAVQGGTEAF
>TRBV6-4
ATSADRGNNEQF
>TRBV6-5
ASSYSGISNSPLH
>TRBV18
ASSPLLGTGGYNSPLH
>TRBV3-1/TRBV3-2
ASSQGGVDEQY
>TRBV28
ASSLGTGYYGAYEQY
>TRBV27
ASSSTWTGIGNTIY
>TRBV3-1/TRBV3-2
ASSRLAGLTDTQY
>TRBV2
ASRGTGLRNSPLH
>TRBV5-1
ASFRDYSTNEKLF
>TRBV4-3
ASSQGSGGENEQF
>TRBV2
ASSATVSGNTIY
>TRBV7-2
ASSLSLTSGGSPD
>TRBV7-3
ASSLTSGGESPLH
>TRBV19
ASSISNEQY
>TRBV19
ASSPLRAGRKVPGNTIY
>TRBV12-5
ASGLGLQPQH
>TRBV19
ASSIGTGPYEQY
>TRBV28
ASSLARHSSGANVLT
>TRBV11-1
ASSLTSGGSTDTQY